This entry features one T cell receptor beta chain sequence. The target antigen is unknown. These data are taken from a study of radiotherapy plus CTLA-4 blockade in lung cancer. Broader study findings: Radiotherapy plus ipilimumab was followed by expansion in blood of tumor-derived TCR clones.

Produced via immunoSEQ multiplex PCR; TCRdb's table is partial and in-frame only. The sample holds 85,000 to 120,000 clones; under 90% are singletons and the top ten take under 2.5%. With ipilimumab providing CTLA-4 blockade, focal radiation was administered to patients who had chemo-refractory metastatic non-small-cell lung cancer. The source of this sequence is a human donor with non-small cell lung cancer that progressed on radiotherapy plus ipilimumab. Some clones in this sample may be carry-over from other donors' samples. Material: peripheral blood, obtained from a patient treated with radiotherapy plus ipilimumab.

The CDR3 nucleotides are TGTGCCAGCAGACCACCGGGACAGGGGGCCGAGCAGTACTTC. Residues: CASRPPGQGAEQYF. The rearrangement joins TRBV28 to TRBJ2-7; 12 positions match TRBD1. V shed 6 bases and J 6 bases; nucleotides not matched to a gene: 6. Germline values: CDR1 MDHEN, CDR2 SYDVKM. The length of the CDR3 is 14 residues.